The 10 T cell receptor beta chains listed next were all sequenced from one sample in a study of cytomegalovirus exposure and HLA in healthy donors. PCR was performed using 60 Vbeta and 13 Jbeta primers. The assay was immunoSEQ multiplex PCR, and TCRdb's table has in-frame clones only and misses some. The profile shows about 99,000 clones, around 80% of them singletons. Sequenced: PBMCs. These TCRs come from a woman between 18 and 29 years old in good health and CMV-seropositive.

The CDR3 region is CASSSDRVSQYF. In DNA, the CDR3 is TGTGCCAGCAGCTCGGACAGGGTTTCGCAGTATTTT. The chain links TRBV7-6 to TRBJ2-3; the match to TRBD1 covers 8 bases. CDR1 is SGHVS, CDR2 FNYEAQ, per germline. V gave up 4 bases and J gave up 10 bases; unmatched junction bases: 4. The CDR3 is made up of 12 amino acids. Based on the CDR3 plus reference TRBV7-6 and TRBJ2-3, the full variable domain is GAGVSQSPRYKVTKRGQDVALRCDPISGHVSLYWYRQALGQGPEFLTYFNYEAQQDKSGLPNDRFSAERPEGSISTLTIQRTEQRDSAMYRCASSSDRVSQYFGPGTRLTVL.

CDR3 in DNA: TGTGCCAGCTCACCCTCGGGAGACTATGGCTACACCTTC. This gives the protein CASSPSGDYGYTF. The chain carries TRBV18 and TRBJ1-2; unclear D gene. The CDR3 loop spans 13 amino acids. CDR1 and CDR2 from the germline V gene are KGHSH and LQKENI. Trimming left V 3 bases short and J 3 bases short, with 8 bases between.

J is TRBJ2-2 and V is TRBV7-9, with 7 bases that match TRBD1. The trim removed 6 bases at V and 3 bases at J, leaving 4 bases unmatched. There are 14 residues in the CDR3. CDR1 and CDR2 (germline): SEHNR, FQNEAQ (reference sequence). CDR3 DNA sequence: TGTGCCAGCAGGACCGGGACAGACACCGGGGAGCTGTTTTTT. It yields the protein CASRTGTDTGELFF.

This chain links TRBV29-1 with TRBJ1-4, with D hard to call. V was cut by 7 bases and J by 2 bases, with 11 bases left in between. The CDR3 loop spans 13 amino acids. Germline CDR1 is SQVTM and CDR2 is ANQGSEA. CDR3 sequence (DNA): TGCAGCGCACTCTCGTTTACTAATGAAAAACTGTTTTTT. It is translated as CSALSFTNEKLFF.

The chain is built from TRBV2 and TRBJ1-1, with D possibly being TRBD1 (5 bases). Trimming cost V 7 bases and J 1 base, with 19 bases left between them. Germline CDR1 and CDR2: SNHLY and FYNNEI. This CDR3 has 16 residues. Here the CDR3 DNA reads TGTGCCAGCACAAATCCTGACACAGGACCGAACACTGAAGCTTTCTTT. Residues: CASTNPDTGPNTEAFF.

The chain uses TRBV5-6 and TRBJ1-2, with a possible D match to TRBD1 (6 bases). Germline V gene lookup returns CDR1 SGHDT and CDR2 YYEEEE. The CDR3 extends over 13 amino acids. Between the trimmed V and J ends, which lost 3 bases and 4 bases, there was a span of 10 bases. CDR3 bases: TGTGCCAGCAGCTACGGACAGTTCTATGGCTACACCTTC. It encodes CASSYGQFYGYTF. The variable domain in full, with the rest retrieved from reference TRBV5-6 and TRBJ1-2, is DAGVTQSPTHLIKTRGQQVTLRCSPKSGHDTVSWYQQALGQGPQFIFQYYEEEERQRGNFPDRFSGHQFPNYSSELNVNALLLGDSALYLCASSYGQFYGYTFGSGTRLTVV.

The J gene is TRBJ2-5, the V gene TRBV6-1; the D gene is possibly TRBD1 (6 bases). Matching the DNA end better, TRBJ2-7 makes the J call doubtful. The CDR3 loop spans 14 amino acids. CDR1 is MNHNS and CDR2 is SASEGT in the germline V gene. The CDR3 DNA reads as TGTGCCAGCAAGGGGATGGGGGCCTCCTACGAGCAGTACTTC. Translation: CASKGMGASYEQYF.

V is TRBV19 and J is TRBJ2-3; D gene ambiguous. Per the germline V gene, CDR1 is LNHDA and CDR2 is SQIVND (reference sequence). The CDR3 is 12 amino acids. V lost 4 bases, J lost 5 bases, and 7 bases lay in between. The CDR3 loop is CASSTSRDTQYF. In DNA, the CDR3 is TGTGCCAGTAGTACGTCGAGAGATACGCAGTATTTT.

The chain links TRBV6-6 to TRBJ2-5, with 7 bases lining up with TRBD1. V shed 5 bases, J shed 1 base, and the junction held 4 bases outside the gene matches. The CDR3 length is 14 residues. The germline CDR1 and CDR2 sequences are MNHNY and SVGAGI (reference sequence). This CDR3 is CASSATGPQETQYF. The CDR3 nucleotides are TGTGCCAGCAGTGCGACAGGGCCCCAAGAGACCCAGTACTTC.

V gene TRBV6-6 combines with J gene TRBJ2-3, with 12 bases that match TRBD2. V trimming: 6 bases; J trimming: 6 bases; junction bases outside the gene matches: 7. CDR1 is MNHNY, CDR2 SVGAGI, per germline (reference sequence). The CDR3 length is 15 residues. CDR3 region: CASSLAGGSSDTQYF. The DNA for the CDR3 is TGTGCCAGCAGCCTAGCGGGGGGGAGCTCCGATACGCAGTATTTT.